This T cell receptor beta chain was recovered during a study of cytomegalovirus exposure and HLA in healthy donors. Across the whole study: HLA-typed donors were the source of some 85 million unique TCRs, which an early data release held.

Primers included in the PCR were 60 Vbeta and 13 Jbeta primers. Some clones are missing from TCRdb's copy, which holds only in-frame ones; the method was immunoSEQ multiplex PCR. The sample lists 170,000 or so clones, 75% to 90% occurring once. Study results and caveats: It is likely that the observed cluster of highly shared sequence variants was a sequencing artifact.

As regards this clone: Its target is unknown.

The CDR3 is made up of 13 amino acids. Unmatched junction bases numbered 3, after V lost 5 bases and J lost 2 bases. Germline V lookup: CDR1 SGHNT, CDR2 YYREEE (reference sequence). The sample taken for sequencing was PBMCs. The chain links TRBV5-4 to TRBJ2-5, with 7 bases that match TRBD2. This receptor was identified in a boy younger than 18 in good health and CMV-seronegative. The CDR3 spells CASRRGGQETQYF. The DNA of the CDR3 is TGTGCCAGCAGGAGGGGAGGGCAAGAGACCCAGTACTTC. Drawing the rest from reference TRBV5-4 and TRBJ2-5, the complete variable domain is ETGVTQSPTHLIKTRGQQVTLRCSSQSGHNTVSWYQQALGQGPQFIFQYYREEENGRGNFPPRFSGLQFPNYSSELNVNALELDDSALYLCASRRGGQETQYFGPGTRLLVL.